A selection of T cell receptor beta chains follows, all from one sample in a study of Ad26.COV2.S vaccination and SARS-CoV-2 variants. Measured with immunoSEQ multiplex PCR; TCRdb has only the in-frame clones, and not every one. Counted here are about 180,000 clones, around 88% occurring once; the ten biggest clones make up about 5.5%. Specimen: peripheral blood, collected after recovery from COVID-19. The source is a human donor who had recovered from COVID-19. The CDR3 runs from the conserved cysteine through the conserved F or W.

TRBJ2-7,TRBV6-2/TRBV6-3,14,CASSYSTAAYEQYF
TRBJ1-6,TRBV6-5,14,CASSDRDDNSPLHF
TRBJ2-5,TRBV30,12,CAWTPRGETQYF
TRBJ2-7,TRBV6-5,14,CASSSTPSLYEQYF
TRBJ2-2,TRBV10-3,13,CAIRSTDTGELFF
TRBJ1-6,TRBV19,14,CASSTGTENSPLHF
TRBJ2-5,TRBV3-1/TRBV3-2,17,CASSPSPRQIEQETQYF
TRBJ1-5,TRBV3-1/TRBV3-2,13,CASSQGTDQPQHF
TRBJ1-5,TRBV27,14,CASSTRQGGQPQHF
TRBJ2-3,TRBV9,15,CASRRGGGSTDTQYF
TRBJ1-2,TRBV15,13,CATSTPYNYGYTF
TRBJ1-6,TRBV6-5,15,CASSPPPGQGSPLHF
TRBJ1-1,TRBV18,13,CASSVGANTEAFF
TRBJ2-2,TRBV5-1,15,CASSLGQVLSGELFF
TRBJ2-2,TRBV27,18,CASSLIRTGDTGTGELFF
TRBJ1-5,TRBV29-1,13,CSVRQGPGQPQHF
TRBJ2-4,TRBV12-3/TRBV12-4,12,CASSKEGGIQYF
TRBJ2-3,TRBV2,15,CASSDHLGGTDTQYF
TRBJ2-1,TRBV11-2,16,CASSLIGLAVNNEQFF
TRBJ1-2,TRBV19,13,CASKKEANYGYTF
TRBJ2-2,TRBV18,14,CASSQRGDTGELFF
TRBJ2-7,TRBV3-1/TRBV3-2,14,CASSRRDLPYEQYF
TRBJ1-3,TRBV10-3,14,CAITDEGDGNTIYF
TRBJ2-1,TRBV3-1/TRBV3-2,17,CASSQDFGSPIYNEQFF
TRBJ1-1,TRBV4-1,15,CASSHPQGLNTEAFF
TRBJ2-7,TRBV28,11,CASSQSYEQYF
TRBJ2-3,TRBV7-2,19,CASSPRRFLAGGRADTQYF
TRBJ1-3,TRBV7-9,14,CASSLEGAVNTIYF
TRBJ2-3,TRBV9,17,CASSAYTGPYSTDTQYF
TRBJ2-5,TRBV6-5,14,CASKRDRLQETQYF
TRBJ2-5,TRBV2,14,CASIRGTQQETQYF
TRBJ2-1,TRBV9,15,CASSPPPGAYNEQFF
TRBJ2-7,TRBV7-7,14,CASSLGRGDDEQYF
TRBJ1-2,TRBV28,14,CASSLGTASYGYTF
TRBJ1-2,TRBV3-1/TRBV3-2,16,CASSPGWDRANYGYTF
TRBJ1-1,TRBV7-3,14,CASSLRGGSTEAFF
NA,TRBV5-1,14,CASSPIPGSNEQFF
TRBJ1-2,TRBV11-2,14,CASSPGQGNYGYTF
TRBJ2-3,TRBV10-1,15,CASSGTSRGWVTQYF
TRBJ2-3,TRBV28,17,CASSPFGTSGSADTQYF
TRBJ2-7,TRBV20-1,15,CSASLPGTQTREQYF
TRBJ2-1,TRBV6-2/TRBV6-3,15,CASSYRLAGSNEQFF
TRBJ1-5,TRBV5-1,14,CASSLGAVNQPQHF
TRBJ1-1,TRBV5-1,14,CASSLEGQADEAFF
TRBJ2-7,TRBV28,12,CASSLLIYEQYF
TRBJ2-7,TRBV4-1,14,CASSRVGVSYEQYF
TRBJ2-1,TRBV5-6,16,CASSLGGTGTYNEQFF
TRBJ2-5,TRBV5-1,14,CASSLDYLRETQYF
TRBJ1-2,TRBV6-5,13,CASRSGRGSGYTF
TRBJ1-1,TRBV11-3,12,CASNRPPYEAFF
TRBJ1-1,TRBV24-1,14,CATSGHRWNTEAFF
TRBJ1-2,TRBV11-2,14,CASSLQISNYGYTF
TRBJ1-3,TRBV9,16,CASSVGVDYSGNTIYF
TRBJ2-5,TRBV7-8,13,CASSLGLGGTQYF
TRBJ1-3,TRBV28,17,CASSSLRDSAAGNTIYF
TRBJ1-1,TRBV27,14,CASSPDRGNTEAFF
TRBJ2-7,TRBV5-4,12,CASSFLSGEQYF
TRBJ2-7,TRBV7-7,14,CASSLSDRGTEQYF
TRBJ2-7,TRBV28,12,CASSYNSYEQYF
TRBJ2-5,TRBV2,15,CASSEGGISSETQYF